Each of the 26 T cell receptor beta chains below was sequenced from the same sample in a study of shared clonotypes between healthy human individuals. The table came from immunoSEQ multiplex PCR; TCRdb's copy has only in-frame clones and leaves some out. This sample yields roughly 2.2 million clones, of which just under 95% are seen a single time; 0.37% belongs to the top ten. The specimen sequenced was naive CD4+ T cells from PBMCs. Subset in this sample: CD45RA+ positively selected. Receptor source: a man aged 18 to 29 in good health. Some clones in this sample may be carry-over from other donors' samples.

This clone has only a few counts. V gene TRBV7-9 combines with J gene TRBJ1-1, with D unresolved. The CDR3 has 14 residues. Trimming removed 3 bases at V and 2 bases at J, with 10 bases between. Germline CDR1 SEHNR, CDR2 FQNEAQ (reference sequence). The CDR3 sequence: CASSFMAANTEAFF. Here the CDR3 DNA reads TGTGCCAGCAGCTTTATGGCAGCTAACACTGAAGCTTTCTTT.

The chain uses TRBV15 and TRBJ1-3; D unresolved. Germline CDR1 reads LNHNV; CDR2 reads YYDKDF (reference sequence). The CDR3 loop spans 14 amino acids. V lost 7 bases, J lost 0 bases, and 10 bases lay in between. The CDR3 region is CATNAGDSGNTIYF. For the CDR3, the DNA is TGTGCCACCAATGCCGGGGACTCTGGAAACACCATATATTTT.

The rearrangement uses TRBV7-2 and TRBJ1-1; 7 bases line up with TRBD1. The CDR3 has 14 amino acids. After removal of 4 bases from V and 11 bases from J, the junction contained 13 bases not matched to a gene. Germline V gene sequence: CDR1 SGHTA, CDR2 FQGNSA. The CDR3 spells CASSSGGTARGAFF. The CDR3 DNA is TGTGCCAGCAGCTCCGGAGGGACAGCTCGGGGGGCTTTCTTT.

The chain combines TRBV28 with TRBJ2-7, with a weak D call TRBD2 (6 bases). Germline V CDR1 and CDR2: MDHEN, SYDVKM. There are 12 residues in the CDR3. The CDR3, as DNA: TGTTCCACGGCGGGAAGCTTCTACGAGCAGTACTTC. Its protein product is CSTAGSFYEQYF. The full variable domain, with the rest looked up from reference TRBV28 and TRBJ2-7, is DVKVTQSSRYLVKRTGEKVFLECVQDMDHENMFWYRQDPGLGLRLIYFSYDVKMKEKGDIPEGYSVSREKKERFSLILESASTNQTSMYLCSTAGSFYEQYFGPGTRLTVT.

The chain combines TRBV30 with TRBJ1-4; 9 bases map to TRBD1. V was clipped by 1 base and J by 7 bases; unmatched bases: 7. Germline V gives CDR1 GTSNPN, CDR2 SVGIG (reference sequence). This CDR3 is built from 15 residues. This CDR3 reads CAWSGRTGAAEKLFF. The DNA of the CDR3 is TGTGCCTGGAGTGGTCGGACAGGGGCGGCTGAAAAACTGTTTTTT.

This clone showed up just a few times. V and J are TRBV14 and TRBJ1-3; D uncertain. The V gene lost 7 bases and the J gene lost 0 bases, with 7 bases spanning the gap. The CDR3 has 13 amino acids. Germline V lookup: CDR1 SGHDN, CDR2 FVKESK. The CDR3 region has the DNA TGTGCCAGCATGAAGTTCTCTGGAAACACCATATATTTT. Amino acid sequence: CASMKFSGNTIYF.

This chain joins TRBV2 and TRBJ2-1; no firm D call. The V end was cut by 4 bases, the J end by 2 bases, with 6 bases between. Germline CDR1 reads SNHLY; CDR2 reads FYNNEI. This CDR3 has 13 amino acids. The CDR3 DNA reads TGTGCCAGCAGTGGGTTCCCCTACAATGAGCAGTTCTTC. Its translation: CASSGFPYNEQFF. The full variable domain, rest sourced from reference TRBV2 and TRBJ2-1, is EPEVTQTPSHQVTQMGQEVILRCVPISNHLYFYWYRQILGQKVEFLVSFYNNEISEKSEIFDDQFSVERPDGSNFTLKIRSTKLEDSAMYFCASSGFPYNEQFFGPGTRLTVL.

V usage is TRBV6-1 and J usage is TRBJ2-2, with 8 bases matching TRBD2. The germline CDR1 and CDR2 sequences are MNHNS and SASEGT. Trimming removed 6 bases from V and 7 bases from J; junction bases left unmatched: 10. The CDR3 consists of 15 residues. The CDR3 DNA reads as TGTGCCAGCAGCCCCTCCGGACTAGCACTCGGGGAGCTGTTTTTT. This encodes CASSPSGLALGELFF.

The chain couples TRBV7-9 to TRBJ1-1; 9 bases are shared with TRBD1. The ends lost 4 bases at V and 1 base at J; junction bases unmatched: 13. Germline V gives CDR1 SEHNR, CDR2 FQNEAQ (reference sequence). The CDR3 contains 18 residues. The CDR3 region has the DNA TGTGCCAGCAGCTCGCCGGGACAGGGAGGAGGGCAGAACACTGAAGCTTTCTTT. This translates into CASSSPGQGGGQNTEAFF.

Points on this clone: Distinct nucleotide sequences in the sample also encode this CDR3. V is TRBV2 and J is TRBJ1-5; no reliable D call. Germline values: CDR1 SNHLY, CDR2 FYNNEI. V was clipped by 4 bases and J by 1 base, with 11 bases between them. The CDR3 totals 15 residues. The CDR3 nucleotides read TGTGCCAGCAGTGGGTCCAGGTACAGCAATCAGCCCCAGCATTTT. It codes for CASSGSRYSNQPQHF.

This clone was found once. This rearrangement joins TRBV5-1 to TRBJ2-2; TRBD2 is a possible D gene (5 bases). The germline CDR1 and CDR2 sequences are SGHRS and YFSETQ. V was clipped by 0 bases and J by 8 bases, with 11 bases between them. The CDR3 totals 14 residues. The CDR3 sequence: CASSLAAEVGELFF. The CDR3 nucleotides are TGCGCCAGCAGCTTGGCCGCGGAGGTGGGGGAGCTGTTTTTT. Combining the CDR3 with reference TRBV5-1 and TRBJ2-2 gives the whole variable domain KAGVTQTPRYLIKTRGQQVTLSCSPISGHRSVSWYQQTPGQGLQFLFEYFSETQRNKGNFPGRFSGRQFSNSRSEMNVSTLELGDSALYLCASSLAAEVGELFFGEGSRLTVL.

J is TRBJ1-2 and V is TRBV15, with TRBD1 identical over 7 bases. This CDR3 comprises 13 residues. Trimming cost V 8 bases and J 1 base; bases outside gene matches: 4. Germline CDR1 reads LNHNV; CDR2 reads YYDKDF (reference sequence). CDR3 amino acids: CATSGGVNYGYTF. The CDR3 nucleotides are TGTGCCACCTCAGGGGGGGTTAACTATGGCTACACCTTC.

This chain uses TRBV28 with TRBJ2-3; D not resolved. V was cut by 3 bases and J by 6 bases, with 13 bases left in between. Germline V gives CDR1 MDHEN, CDR2 SYDVKM. This CDR3 spans 14 amino acids. The CDR3 protein is CASSFPPNKDTQYF. CDR3 DNA: TGTGCCAGCAGTTTCCCCCCCAACAAGGATACGCAGTATTTT.

The chain joins TRBV5-4 to TRBJ1-1; possibly TRBD1 for D (5 bases). Trimming left V 8 bases short and J 6 bases short, with 20 bases between. Germline CDR1 is SGHNT and CDR2 is YYREEE (reference sequence). The CDR3 is 14 residues long. The CDR3 is CASGLGMGLSEAFF. The CDR3 DNA follows: TGTGCCAGTGGCCTGGGCATGGGGCTCTCTGAAGCTTTCTTT.

V is TRBV14 and J is TRBJ1-5; D is unclear. The V end lost 1 base, the J end lost 3 bases, and 4 bases lay between the germline ends. Germline CDR1 and CDR2: SGHDN and FVKESK. The CDR3 runs 13 residues. Here the CDR3 DNA reads TGTGCCAGCAGCCAAGGCCTCAATCAGCCCCAGCATTTT. It encodes CASSQGLNQPQHF.

The chain links TRBV28 to TRBJ2-7; 8 nucleotides line up with TRBD1. The CDR3 runs 16 residues. Germline assignment: CDR1 MDHEN and CDR2 SYDVKM. V gave up 1 base and J gave up 2 bases; unmatched junction bases: 7. In DNA form, the CDR3 reads TGTGCCAGCAGTTTATTCTCGGGGACAGGAGCCTACGAGCAGTACTTC. Amino acid sequence: CASSLFSGTGAYEQYF.

The V call is TRBV6-1, the J call TRBJ2-7; 9 bases align to TRBD2. V lost 2 bases to trimming and J lost 4 bases; unmatched junction nucleotides: 18. Looked up from germline, CDR1 is MNHNS and CDR2 is SASEGT. This CDR3 is 19 amino acids long. CDR3 amino acids: CASSERGLAHEVRQYEQYF. The DNA for the CDR3 is TGTGCCAGCAGTGAACGGGGACTAGCTCATGAGGTGAGGCAGTACGAGCAGTACTTC.

The rearrangement links TRBV5-4 to TRBJ1-1, with 7 bases that match TRBD1. The germline V gene has CDR1 SGHNT and CDR2 YYREEE (reference sequence). J gave up 1 base and V 4 bases, and 7 bases lay outside the gene matches. The CDR3 totals 15 residues. The CDR3, as DNA: TGTGCCAGCAGCACCCCCAGGACAGGGAACACTGAAGCTTTCTTT. Amino acids: CASSTPRTGNTEAFF.

The chain carries TRBV4-3 and TRBJ1-4, with a possible D match to TRBD1 (5 bases). The CDR3 runs 13 residues. CDR1 and CDR2 (germline): LGHNA, YSLEER. V was trimmed by 1 base and J by 8 bases, leaving 8 bases between them. CDR3 in DNA: TGCGCCAGCAGCCAAGTCTCAGGGGAAAAACTGTTTTTT. Residues: CASSQVSGEKLFF.

This chain uses TRBV5-4 with TRBJ2-6; D gene ambiguous. CDR1 is SGHNT, CDR2 YYREEE, per germline (reference sequence). Trimming removed 4 bases from V and 2 bases from J, with 10 bases in between. The CDR3 is 15 amino acids. The CDR3 DNA sequence: TGTGCCAGCAGCATCCCAACAACTGGGGCCAACGTCCTGACTTTC. Protein product: CASSIPTTGANVLTF.

The V gene is TRBV2, the J gene TRBJ2-3; D unclear. Trimming took off 1 base at V and 1 base at J, with 12 bases between the two ends. The germline gives CDR1 SNHLY, CDR2 FYNNEI. This CDR3 region has 16 residues. The CDR3 DNA is TGTGCCAGCAGTGAAGAAGGGCCTTGGGGCACAGATACGCAGTATTTT. Translating gives CASSEEGPWGTDTQYF.

The sample holds a few counts of this clone. The rearrangement links TRBV27 to TRBJ1-2; D is unresolved. V was trimmed by 5 bases and J by 4 bases, leaving 2 bases between them. Per the germline V gene, CDR1 is MNHEY and CDR2 is SMNVEV (reference sequence). The CDR3 is 10 residues long. The CDR3 region is CASSPYGYTF. CDR3 DNA sequence: TGTGCCAGCAGTCCCTATGGCTACACCTTC.

On this clone itself: The identical CDR3 is also encoded by other nucleotide sequences in the sample. The V call is TRBV7-3, the J call TRBJ2-1; D gene ambiguous. CDR1 is SGHTA and CDR2 is FQGTGA in the germline V gene. CDR3 length: 15 amino acids. Trimming removed 5 bases at V and 0 bases at J, with 11 bases between. CDR3 loop: CASSPSRSSYNEQFF. CDR3 coding DNA: TGTGCCAGCAGCCCGAGCAGGAGCTCCTACAATGAGCAGTTCTTC.

The chain combines TRBV18 with TRBJ2-3, with no clear D. V was shortened by 5 bases and J by 7 bases, with 10 bases between the two germline ends. The CDR3 contains 12 residues. Germline V gene lookup returns CDR1 KGHSH and CDR2 LQKENI. In DNA form, the CDR3 reads TGTGCCAGCTCATCCACTGAGAATACGCAGTATTTT. It encodes CASSSTENTQYF.

The chain employs TRBV4-3 and TRBJ1-1, with D possibly TRBD1 on 6 matching bases. V lost 1 base and J 1 base, leaving 13 bases between the germline ends. Germline V gene sequence: CDR1 LGHNA, CDR2 YSLEER. This CDR3 comprises 16 residues. CDR3 residues: CASSQGSGRGNTEAFF. DNA of the CDR3: TGCGCCAGCAGCCAAGGATCTGGCAGGGGGAACACTGAAGCTTTCTTT.

The V call is TRBV7-8, the J call TRBJ2-1; 11 bases line up with TRBD2. The germline gives CDR1 SGHVS, CDR2 FQNEAQ. The J segment lost 2 bases and the V segment lost 5 bases, leaving 8 bases of the junction unmatched. The CDR3 covers 17 residues. The CDR3: CASSPRLAGRPYNEQFF. Here the CDR3 DNA reads TGTGCCAGCAGCCCTCGACTAGCGGGAAGGCCCTACAATGAGCAGTTCTTC.